Included here is one TCR beta chain sequence, with context. This clone has just a few counts. The specificity of this receptor is unknown. Qualities for individual bases were not recorded, and no much larger clone is one base off. V lost 2 bases and J lost 12 bases, and the count of bases not matched to a germline gene is 3. Inclusive of the bounding cysteine and phenylalanine, the CDR3 is 13 residues long. The kept DNA is CDR3 alone, 39 bases in frame from the first base. The CDR1 and CDR2 encoded by the germline V gene are SNHLY and FYNNEI. TCRbeta CDR3 regions were amplified from genomic DNA using the immunoSEQ Assay, a bias-controlled multiplex PCR. On the study's bioinformatics: Within the assay, amplification of reference gene primers was used to estimate how many nucleated cells each sample contained. Sequence reads were collapsed and filtered to measure the absolute abundance of every unique TCRbeta CDR3 rearrangement. For each sample, productive Simpson clonality was calculated as the square root of Simpson's diversity index over productive rearrangements. TCRdb limited this immuneACCESS table to in-frame rearrangements with V and J called. A share of clones is missing; checked studies link under half to unresolved V genes, and the rest is unexplained. V, J and clone size are those of that table, while D and trimming were read from the DNA. The sample table records 340,000 or so clones; around 90% of these occur just once. 1% of the sample is in the top ten clones.

The data were obtained in a study of blood T cell repertoires in COVID-19 (dated by TCRdb to the early 2020s). For context, the study as a whole: Collaborator samples came from the United States, Italy and Spain and covered acute and convalescent phases of COVID-19. The prospective study material was composed of cDNA or gDNA derived from T cells, B-cell-depleted T cells, or PBMCs. The repertoires were released in a freely available public database meant as a resource for research on the immune response to SARS-CoV-2. Deeply sampled blood TCRbeta repertoires from subjects exposed to, actively infected with, or recovered from COVID-19 were included in the dataset. Sample metadata almost always included a de-identified subject ID, COVID-19 status, age in years and sex. Where HLA class I and class II types were available, the types were taken from metadata supplied by the sample provider, not from assay-based typing. Samples were obtained from the ongoing ImmuneRACE study (first 160 participants) and from approximately 1,200 subjects provided by 6 global collaborators.

Study-wide conclusions, independent of this receptor: The amount of clinical and demographic metadata varied by source and participant and was provided uncurated.

The collaborating institutions used their own protocols to collect whole blood in K2EDTA tubes. For TCRbeta analysis, collaborator samples were shipped as frozen whole blood, as isolated PBMCs, or as DNA extracted from either sample type. The sequence is built from TRBV2 and TRBJ2-7; 14 bases in the junction line up with TRBD2. The material sequenced was peripheral blood. The clonotype comes from a middle-aged man with active or convalescent COVID-19. The CDR3 sequence is CASSESGTSGRYF. The DNA reads as follows: TGTGCCAGCAGTGAATCTGGGACTAGCGGGAGGTACTTC.